These 18 T cell receptor beta chains were all obtained from the same sample, sequenced in a study of cytomegalovirus exposure and HLA in healthy donors. 60 Vbeta and 13 Jbeta primers were used in PCR. Here immunoSEQ multiplex PCR was the method, and the copy in TCRdb shows in-frame clones only, minus some. The table lists about 160,000 clones, 75% to 85% of them singletons. Input material: PBMCs. These receptors were collected from a man in his forties or fifties in good health and CMV-seropositive.

The CDR3 sequence is CAISTGFEAFF. The CDR3 DNA follows: TGTGCCATCAGTACAGGATTTGAAGCTTTCTTT. The gene calls are TRBV10-3 and TRBJ1-1, with a tentative D call TRBD1 (5 bases). V lost 5 bases and J 7 bases, leaving 8 bases between the germline ends. CDR1 and CDR2 from the germline V gene are ENHRY and SYGVKD. This CDR3 contains 11 residues.

This chain connects TRBV6-5 to TRBJ1-1, with 8 bases that match TRBD1. Germline loops: CDR1 MNHEY, CDR2 SVGAGI. The CDR3 spans 15 residues. Trimming cost V 5 bases and J 3 bases; bases outside gene matches: 8. This CDR3 reads CASSPQGAGDTEAFF. The CDR3, as DNA: TGTGCCAGCAGTCCCCAGGGGGCTGGGGACACTGAAGCTTTCTTT.

The rearrangement uses TRBV19 and TRBJ2-1, with D uncertain. V was shortened by 5 bases and J by 7 bases, with 18 bases between the two germline ends. From germline, CDR1 is LNHDA and CDR2 SQIVND (reference sequence). The CDR3 is 15 amino acids. The CDR3 sequence is CASSHLTGSRNEQFF. The CDR3 DNA is TGTGCCAGTAGTCACCTTACCGGGTCCCGGAATGAGCAGTTCTTC.

By share of the sample, this clone is medium-sized. The chain uses TRBV29-1 and TRBJ1-1; 10 nucleotides line up with TRBD1. Germline V lookup: CDR1 SQVTM, CDR2 ANQGSEA. The CDR3 is 14 residues long. The ends lost 4 bases at V and 5 bases at J; junction bases unmatched: 7. This CDR3 reads CSVVEGQGITEAFF. The CDR3, as DNA: TGCAGCGTTGTTGAGGGACAGGGGATTACTGAAGCTTTCTTT.

V and J are TRBV7-7 and TRBJ2-5; 7 nucleotides align to TRBD1. Per germline, CDR1 SSHAT and CDR2 FNYEAQ (reference sequence). The V gene end was trimmed by 4 bases and the J gene end by 2 bases; junction bases not matched to a gene: 1. The CDR3 loop spans 13 amino acids. As DNA, the CDR3 is TGTGCCAGCAGCTCGGGACAGCAAGAGACCCAGTACTTC. It encodes CASSSGQQETQYF.

Remarks on this clone: One end of the junction fails to match germline, which may point to a read error. This chain joins TRBV29-1 and TRBJ1-1; D gene unclear. Germline lookup yields CDR1 SQVTM and CDR2 ANQGSEA. The CDR3 consists of 14 residues. The CDR3 DNA follows: TGCAGTGTTGAAGAGGTCGGGGTGGGCACTGAAGCTTTCTTT. Its protein is CSVEEVGVGTEAFF.

The rearrangement joins TRBV6-5 to TRBJ1-2; 7 nucleotides line up with TRBD1. CDR3 length equals 14 residues. Germline CDR1 is MNHEY and CDR2 is SVGAGI. V was clipped by 8 bases and J by 8 bases; unmatched bases: 14. The CDR3 region is CASYTLTGLGGYTF. CDR3 DNA sequence: TGTGCCAGCTATACTTTGACAGGGCTGGGGGGCTACACCTTC.

The V gene is TRBV29-1, the J gene TRBJ1-2; 7 bases line up with TRBD1. The CDR3 is made up of 13 amino acids. V lost 1 base and J lost 5; bases outside the gene matches: 4. Germline CDR1 reads SQVTM; CDR2 reads ANQGSEA. CDR3 nucleotide sequence: TGCAGCGTTGAAGTACAGGGGACATATGGCTACACCTTC. Amino acids: CSVEVQGTYGYTF.

This sequence joins TRBV5-1 and TRBJ1-4; TRBD1 might be the D (6 bases). The CDR3 contains 15 residues. Trimming took off 3 bases at V and 0 bases at J, with 9 bases between the two ends. The V gene's germline CDR1 is SGHRS and CDR2 YFSETQ. Here the CDR3 reads CASSSTGATNEKLFF. The DNA for the CDR3 is TGCGCCAGCAGCTCGACAGGAGCAACTAATGAAAAACTGTTTTTT.

This chain links TRBV27 with TRBJ2-1; D possibly corresponds to TRBD2 (7 bases). Germline V gene data show CDR1 as MNHEY and CDR2 as SMNVEV (reference sequence). V lost 5 bases to trimming and J lost 9 bases, with 20 bases between them. This CDR3 is built from 15 residues. The DNA of the CDR3 is TGTGCCAGCAGTCTGGGGGGGGGCGTTCGGAGTGAGCAGTTCTTC. Protein: CASSLGGGVRSEQFF.

V and J are TRBV19 and TRBJ1-1; the match to TRBD1 covers 8 bases. The CDR3 extends over 16 amino acids. CDR1 is LNHDA and CDR2 is SQIVND in the germline V gene (reference sequence). The V segment lost 5 bases and the J segment 0 bases; nucleotides outside the gene matches: 8. The CDR3 protein is CASSSSQGGMNTEAFF. The CDR3 DNA sequence: TGTGCCAGTAGTTCCTCACAGGGGGGGATGAACACTGAAGCTTTCTTT.

This sequence joins TRBV30 and TRBJ2-4, with D possibly TRBD2 on 6 matching bases. The CDR3 contains 16 residues. Germline values: CDR1 GTSNPN, CDR2 SVGIG (reference sequence). V was shortened by 3 bases and J by 2 bases, with 17 bases between the two germline ends. This chain's CDR3 is CAWRGPAGLTKNIQYF. The CDR3 nucleotides are TGTGCCTGGAGGGGACCAGCGGGCCTAACCAAAAACATTCAGTACTTC.

The chain combines TRBV9 with TRBJ2-2; D possibly corresponds to TRBD1 (6 bases). The CDR3 runs 13 residues. V was shortened by 3 bases and J by 5 bases, with 8 bases between the two germline ends. CDR1 is SGDLS, CDR2 YYNGEE, per germline. The CDR3 DNA sequence: TGTGCCAGCAGCGCTCAGGGGACCGGGGAGCTGTTTTTT. Protein: CASSAQGTGELFF.

This clone was counted a few times. This chain connects TRBV7-8 to TRBJ1-5; 8 bases fit TRBD1. Trimming took 5 bases from V and 2 from J; bases not matched to a gene: 11. Germline assignment: CDR1 SGHVS and CDR2 FQNEAQ. The CDR3 consists of 17 residues. CDR3 protein: CASSHPKDRVGNQPQHF. The CDR3 nucleotides read TGTGCCAGCAGCCACCCAAAGGACAGGGTGGGCAATCAGCCCCAGCATTTT.

The chain has TRBV9 and TRBJ2-2; 9 bases are a match to TRBD2. The CDR3 has 15 residues. J gave up 4 bases and V 2 bases, and 3 bases lay outside the gene matches. Germline CDR1 SGDLS, CDR2 YYNGEE. The CDR3 region is CASSVGAGGTGELFF. CDR3 DNA sequence: TGTGCCAGCAGCGTTGGAGCGGGGGGCACCGGGGAGCTGTTTTTT.

The rearrangement links TRBV5-4 to TRBJ2-1; unclear D gene. This CDR3 is built from 15 residues. The germline V gene encodes CDR1 SGHNT and CDR2 YYREEE (reference sequence). Trimming removed 0 bases at V and 5 bases at J, with 12 bases between. The CDR3 coding sequence is TGTGCCAGCAGCTTGGACGCAGTCCCCCACAATGAGCAGTTCTTC. This encodes CASSLDAVPHNEQFF.

V is TRBV7-9 and J is TRBJ2-3; D not certain. V lost 3 bases and J lost 6, with 7 bases in between. Germline lookup yields CDR1 SEHNR and CDR2 FQNEAQ (reference sequence). The CDR3 loop spans 12 amino acids. CDR3 residues: CASSFLVDTQYF. The CDR3 region has the DNA TGTGCCAGCAGCTTTTTAGTTGATACGCAGTATTTT.

The chain links TRBV19 to TRBJ1-2; no definite D call. CDR1 is LNHDA and CDR2 is SQIVND in the germline V gene (reference sequence). There are 13 residues in the CDR3. Trimming removed 4 bases at V and 4 bases at J, with 10 bases between. This CDR3 is CASSNEGSYGYTF. The CDR3 DNA follows: TGTGCCAGTAGTAACGAGGGTTCCTATGGCTACACCTTC.